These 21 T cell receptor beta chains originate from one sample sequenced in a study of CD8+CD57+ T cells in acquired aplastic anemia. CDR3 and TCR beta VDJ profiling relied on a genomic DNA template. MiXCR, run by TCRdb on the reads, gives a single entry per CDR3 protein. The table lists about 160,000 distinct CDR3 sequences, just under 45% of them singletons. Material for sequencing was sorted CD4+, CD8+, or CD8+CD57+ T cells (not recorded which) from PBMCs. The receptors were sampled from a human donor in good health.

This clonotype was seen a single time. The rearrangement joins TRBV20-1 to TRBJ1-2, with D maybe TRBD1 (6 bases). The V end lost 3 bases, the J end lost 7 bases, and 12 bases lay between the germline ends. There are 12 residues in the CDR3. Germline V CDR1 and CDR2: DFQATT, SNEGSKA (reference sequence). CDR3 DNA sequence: TGCAGTGCTAGTCAAGGGGGGGGTGGCTACACCTTC. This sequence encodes CSASQGGGGYTF.

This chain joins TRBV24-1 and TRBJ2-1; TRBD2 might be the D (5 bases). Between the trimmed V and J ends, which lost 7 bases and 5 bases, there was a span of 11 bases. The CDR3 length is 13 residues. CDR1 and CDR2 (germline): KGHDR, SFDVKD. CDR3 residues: CATREDADNEQFF. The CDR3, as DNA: TGTGCCACCAGGGAGGACGCCGACAATGAGCAGTTCTTC.

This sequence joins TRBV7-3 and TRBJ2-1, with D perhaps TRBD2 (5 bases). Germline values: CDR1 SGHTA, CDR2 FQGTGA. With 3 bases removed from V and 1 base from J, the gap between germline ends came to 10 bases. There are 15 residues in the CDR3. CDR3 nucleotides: TGTGCCAGCAGCTTGGGAGCGCTGTCCTACAATGAGCAGTTCTTC. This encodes CASSLGALSYNEQFF. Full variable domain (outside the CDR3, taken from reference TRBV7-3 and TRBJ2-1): GAGVSQTPSNKVTEKGKYVELRCDPISGHTALYWYRQSLGQGPEFLIYFQGTGAADDSGLPNDRFFAVRPEGSVSTLKIQRTERGDSAVYLCASSLGALSYNEQFFGPGTRLTVL.

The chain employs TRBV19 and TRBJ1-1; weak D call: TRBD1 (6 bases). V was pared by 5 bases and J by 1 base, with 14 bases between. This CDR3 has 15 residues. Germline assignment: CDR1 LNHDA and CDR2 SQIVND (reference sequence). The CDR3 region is CASSSWTAGNTEAFF. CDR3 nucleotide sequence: TGTGCCAGTAGTTCCTGGACAGCCGGGAACACTGAAGCTTTCTTT.

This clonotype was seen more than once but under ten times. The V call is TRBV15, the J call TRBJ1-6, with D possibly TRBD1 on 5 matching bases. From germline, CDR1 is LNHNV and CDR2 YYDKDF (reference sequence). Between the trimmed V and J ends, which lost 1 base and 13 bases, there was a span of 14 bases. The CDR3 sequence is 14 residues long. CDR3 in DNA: TGTGCCACCAGCAGAGTAAGGGGCGATTTGCCCCTCCACTTT. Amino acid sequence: CATSRVRGDLPLHF.

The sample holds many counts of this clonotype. The CDR3 reads CASNLGVSYGYTF. DNA of the CDR3: TGTGCCAGCAACCTCGGGGTTTCCTATGGCTACACCTTC. The chain links TRBV28 to TRBJ1-2; D gene uncertain. The CDR3 is made up of 13 amino acids. Trimming left V 7 bases short and J 4 bases short, with 13 bases between. CDR1 is MDHEN, CDR2 SYDVKM, per germline.

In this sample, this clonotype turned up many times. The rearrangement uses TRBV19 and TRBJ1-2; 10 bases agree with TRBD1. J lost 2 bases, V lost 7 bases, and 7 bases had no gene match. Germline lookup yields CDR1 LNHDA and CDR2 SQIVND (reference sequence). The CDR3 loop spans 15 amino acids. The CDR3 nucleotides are TGTGCCAGTAAACCACCGGGACAGGGGAACTATGGCTACACCTTC. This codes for CASKPPGQGNYGYTF.

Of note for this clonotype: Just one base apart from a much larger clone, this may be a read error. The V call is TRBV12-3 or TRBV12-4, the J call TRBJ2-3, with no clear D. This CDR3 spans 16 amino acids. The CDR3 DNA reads TGTGCCAGCAGTTTAGACGGCGGAACCTACACAGATACGCGGTATTTT. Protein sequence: CASSLDGGTYTDTRYF.

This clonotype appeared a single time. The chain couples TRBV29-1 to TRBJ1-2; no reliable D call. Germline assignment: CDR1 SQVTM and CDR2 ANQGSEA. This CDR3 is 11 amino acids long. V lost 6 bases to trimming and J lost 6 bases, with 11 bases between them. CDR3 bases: TGCAGCGTCCACGGAGGGAATGGCTACACCTTC. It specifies CSVHGGNGYTF.

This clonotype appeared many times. CDR3: CASSLAGVGTSGITYEQYF. The CDR3 DNA reads as TGTGCCAGCAGCTTAGCGGGGGTCGGGACTAGCGGGATTACCTACGAGCAGTACTTC. This chain links TRBV7-6 with TRBJ2-7; 13 bases are a match to TRBD2. The germline gives CDR1 SGHVS, CDR2 FNYEAQ. The V gene end was trimmed by 0 bases and the J gene end by 2 bases; junction bases not matched to a gene: 10. The CDR3 is 19 amino acids. Drawing the rest from reference TRBV7-6 and TRBJ2-7, the complete variable domain is GAGVSQSPRYKVTKRGQDVALRCDPISGHVSLYWYRQALGQGPEFLTYFNYEAQQDKSGLPNDRFSAERPEGSISTLTIQRTEQRDSAMYRCASSLAGVGTSGITYEQYFGPGTRLTVT.

The CDR3 DNA is TGTGCCACCAGCAGAGATCGAGCGGCTCTCGAGCAGTACTTC. Its protein is CATSRDRAALEQYF. The V gene is TRBV15, the J gene TRBJ2-7, with D maybe TRBD2 (5 bases). The V and J ends lost 0 bases and 6 bases respectively, with 12 bases between them. The CDR3 loop spans 14 amino acids. Germline loops: CDR1 LNHNV, CDR2 YYDKDF (reference sequence).

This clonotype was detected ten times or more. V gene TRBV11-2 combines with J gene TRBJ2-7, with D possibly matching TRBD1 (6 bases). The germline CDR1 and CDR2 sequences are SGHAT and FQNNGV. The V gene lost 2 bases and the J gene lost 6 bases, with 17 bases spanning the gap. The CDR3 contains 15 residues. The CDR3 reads CASSLQPGDIGEQYF. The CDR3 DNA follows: TGTGCCAGCAGCTTACAGCCAGGGGATATCGGCGAGCAGTACTTC.

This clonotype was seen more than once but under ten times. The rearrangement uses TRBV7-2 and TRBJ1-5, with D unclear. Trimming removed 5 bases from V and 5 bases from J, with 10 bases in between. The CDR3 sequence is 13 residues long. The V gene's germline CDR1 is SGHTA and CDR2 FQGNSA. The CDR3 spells CASSHSFDQPQHF. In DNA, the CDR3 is TGTGCCAGCAGCCACAGCTTCGATCAGCCCCAGCATTTT.

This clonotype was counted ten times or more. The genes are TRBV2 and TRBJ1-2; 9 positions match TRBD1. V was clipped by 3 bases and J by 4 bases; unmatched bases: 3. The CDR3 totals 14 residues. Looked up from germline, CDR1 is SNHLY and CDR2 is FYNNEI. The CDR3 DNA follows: TGTGCCAGCAGTGACTGGACAGGGGTCTATGGCTACACCTTC. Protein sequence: CASSDWTGVYGYTF. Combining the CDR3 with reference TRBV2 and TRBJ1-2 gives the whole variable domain EPEVTQTPSHQVTQMGQEVILRCVPISNHLYFYWYRQILGQKVEFLVSFYNNEISEKSEIFDDQFSVERPDGSNFTLKIRSTKLEDSAMYFCASSDWTGVYGYTFGSGTRLTVV.

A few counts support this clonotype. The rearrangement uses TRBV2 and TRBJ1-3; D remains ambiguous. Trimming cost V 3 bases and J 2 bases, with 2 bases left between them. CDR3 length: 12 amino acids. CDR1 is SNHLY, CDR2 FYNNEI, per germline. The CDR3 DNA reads TGTGCCAGCAGTGAGGCTGGAAACACCATATATTTT. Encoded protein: CASSEAGNTIYF.

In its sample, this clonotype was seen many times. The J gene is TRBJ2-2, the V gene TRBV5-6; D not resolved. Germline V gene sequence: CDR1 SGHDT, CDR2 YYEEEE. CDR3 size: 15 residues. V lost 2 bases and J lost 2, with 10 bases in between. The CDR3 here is CASSFIATNTGELFF. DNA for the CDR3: TGTGCCAGCAGCTTTATTGCGACCAACACCGGGGAGCTGTTTTTT.

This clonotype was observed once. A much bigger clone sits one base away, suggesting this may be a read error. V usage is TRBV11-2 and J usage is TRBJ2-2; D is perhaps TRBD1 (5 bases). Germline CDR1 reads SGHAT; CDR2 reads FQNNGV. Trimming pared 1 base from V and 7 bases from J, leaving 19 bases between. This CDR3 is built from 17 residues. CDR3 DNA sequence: TGTGCCAGCAGCTTAGTCCAAGCAGGGCTTCCTTTCGGGGAGCTGTTTTTT. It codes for CASSLVQAGLPFGELFF.

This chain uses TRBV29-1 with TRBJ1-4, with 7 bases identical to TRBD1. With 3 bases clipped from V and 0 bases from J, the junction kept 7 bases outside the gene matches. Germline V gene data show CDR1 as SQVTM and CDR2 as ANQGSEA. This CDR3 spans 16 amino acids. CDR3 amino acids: CSVEDPGQPTNEKLFF. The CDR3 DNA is TGCAGCGTTGAGGATCCGGGACAGCCAACTAATGAAAAACTGTTTTTT. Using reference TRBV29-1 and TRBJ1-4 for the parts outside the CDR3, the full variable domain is SAVISQKPSRDICQRGTSLTIQCQVDSQVTMMFWYRQQPGQSLTLIATANQGSEATYESGFVIDKFPISRPNLTFSTLTVSNMSPEDSSIYLCSVEDPGQPTNEKLFFGSGTQLSVL.

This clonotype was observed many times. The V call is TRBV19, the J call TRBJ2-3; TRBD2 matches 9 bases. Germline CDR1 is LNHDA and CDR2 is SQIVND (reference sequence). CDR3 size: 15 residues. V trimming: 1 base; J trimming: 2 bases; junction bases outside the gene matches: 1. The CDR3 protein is CASSIVGLATDTQYF. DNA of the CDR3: TGTGCCAGTAGTATAGTGGGACTAGCCACAGATACGCAGTATTTT.

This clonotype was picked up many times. Written as DNA, the CDR3 is TGCGCCAGCAGGGAAGCGACTCTCGGGCAAGCTTTCTTT. Translated, it gives CASREATLGQAFF. The rearrangement links TRBV10-2 to TRBJ1-1; no firm D call. The CDR3 totals 13 residues. V dropped 6 bases and J dropped 9 bases, with 17 bases sitting between them. CDR1 and CDR2 from the germline V gene are WSHSY and SAAADI.

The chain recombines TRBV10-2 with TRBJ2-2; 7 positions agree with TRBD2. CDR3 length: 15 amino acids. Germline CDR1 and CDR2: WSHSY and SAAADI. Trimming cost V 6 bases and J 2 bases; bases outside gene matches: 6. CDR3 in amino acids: CASRGGGTNTGELFF. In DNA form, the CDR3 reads TGCGCCAGCAGGGGGGGAGGGACTAACACCGGGGAGCTGTTTTTT.